The entry that follows covers one T cell receptor (beta chain) sequence. Its antigen is currently not known. Per-base quality was not reported, and no clone a single base away is much larger than it. CDR1 SGHTA and CDR2 FQGNSA were looked up in the germline V gene. For this chain, trimming is 3 bases at the V end and 1 base at the J end, and the number of junction bases without a gene match is 3. Spanning cysteine to phenylalanine, the CDR3 consists of 15 amino acids. The sequence is cut down to CDR3 DNA, 45 bases in frame from base 1. This sample is part of a study of T cell responses to AZD1222 COVID-19 vaccine (dated by TCRdb to the early 2020s). Broadly, across the study: Because spike-specific TCR depth and breadth did not differ between the two schedules, AZD1222 recipients who got a second dose at roughly 4 weeks were pooled with those who got a second dose at roughly 12 weeks. A total of 230 to 250 trial participants underwent TCR sequencing, of whom roughly 210 had received two doses of AZD1222 and 26 had received two doses of the MenACWY control vaccine. Trial participants were enrolled by age into subgroups of 18-55, 56-69 and 70-plus years, and around 150, 28 and 57 TCR-sequenced participants, respectively, were included in these subgroups.

The CDR3 regions of human TCRbeta chains were analyzed by immunosequencing. The authors' pipeline ran thus. TCRs in the repertoires were matched against a reference library of SARS-CoV-2-specific TCRs that had been generated with the MIRA antigen-specificity platform. Breadth meant the fraction of unique TCRs that were SARS-CoV-2-associated, whereas depth meant the fraction of total T cells that were SARS-CoV-2-associated. Using the MIRA data, each spike-specific TCR was mapped to the spike region that the TCR reacts to and placed in a CD4 or CD8 class. Log10-transformed breadth and depth values were compared by one-way ANOVA with Sidak's multiple comparisons tests. TCRdb carries this immuneACCESS record with in-frame sequences only. Its versions omit some clonotypes, under half of them owing to an unresolved V gene in the studies checked, with the rest unexplained. V, J and clone size are those of that table, while D and trimming were read from the DNA. The sample profile shows about 97,000 clones; over 75% of them were found once. The ten largest clones add up to less than 3.5% of the sample.

The time point label, as the study defines it: baseline before first vaccination. Vaccinee samples came from UK trials COV001 and COV002, including a single-blind randomized controlled phase 2/3 trial of AZD1222 (ChAdOx1 nCoV-19) in healthy adults. For TCRbeta chain sequencing, PBMC samples were collected from trial participants at day 0 and at day 28 after the second dose. Broad study findings and their caveats: In the small 56-69-year group, the increase in depth fell short of significance, most likely because of low power. Nearly half of unique spike-specific TCRs reportedly recognized epitopes outside regions mutated in the B.1.351 and B.1.1.7 variants. The vaccine-associated CD4 TCRs covered the entire spike protein, and the dominant responses fell in regions 160-218 and 743-854. Spike-specific TCR breadth and depth rose significantly after two AZD1222 doses compared with day 0 and with MenACWY recipients. Participants were mostly white British, with more females than males. The authors suggested clonal diversity may have been underestimated. No day 14 peak-response samples were available, so repertoires were characterized only after the peak T cell response. Conclusions about previously exposed vaccinees are limited, since just a handful of AZD1222 recipients were seropositive for SARS-CoV-2 at baseline.

The material was peripheral blood, obtained on day 0 of AZD1222 vaccination. The TCR sequence derives from an adult in good health. The V and J genes are TRBV7-2 and TRBJ2-1; 7 nucleotides in the junction match TRBD2. The DNA sequence is given as TGTGCCAGCAGCTTTGGCGGGGGTTCCTACAATGAGCAGTTCTTC. This gives the protein CASSFGGGSYNEQFF.